The 31 T cell receptor beta chains presented below share a single source sample, sequenced in a study of cytomegalovirus exposure and HLA in healthy donors. The primer mix had 60 Vbeta and 13 Jbeta primers. Assay: immunoSEQ multiplex PCR; the TCRdb copy retains only in-frame clones and omits some. The sample's table shows around 120,000 clones. Material: PBMCs. The receptors come from a man aged 18 to 35 in good health and CMV-seronegative.

The V and J genes are TRBV9 and TRBJ2-3; 7 positions agree with TRBD2. The CDR3 is made up of 14 amino acids. V lost 4 bases, J lost 2 bases, and 4 bases stayed unmatched. Germline V gene lookup returns CDR1 SGDLS and CDR2 YYNGEE. CDR3 sequence (DNA): TGTGCCAGCAGCACGCGGGACTACACAGATACGCAGTATTTT. Translated, it gives CASSTRDYTDTQYF.

The chain couples TRBV30 to TRBJ1-5; TRBD1 agrees at 8 bases. The germline gives CDR1 GTSNPN, CDR2 SVGIG (reference sequence). The CDR3 has 15 residues. V trimming: 0 bases; J trimming: 9 bases; junction bases outside the gene matches: 10. CDR3 nucleotide sequence: TGTGCCTGGAGTGTAGGGACAGGACGAAAGGGGCCCCAGCATTTT. It encodes CAWSVGTGRKGPQHF.

V is TRBV28 and J is TRBJ2-1; 15 positions match TRBD2. This CDR3 has 16 residues. Per germline, CDR1 MDHEN and CDR2 SYDVKM. Trimming at V came to 6 bases and at J to 5 bases, leaving 5 bases not matched to a gene. The CDR3 DNA reads as TGTGCCAGCAGCCCTGGACTAGCGGGAGGGAACAATGAGCAGTTCTTC. Amino acids: CASSPGLAGGNNEQFF.

J is TRBJ1-1 and V is TRBV15; TRBD1 might be the D (5 bases). The CDR3 consists of 15 residues. V was pared by 0 bases and J by 3 bases, with 11 bases between. Per the germline V gene, CDR1 is LNHNV and CDR2 is YYDKDF (reference sequence). For the CDR3, the DNA is TGTGCCACCAGCAGAGATGGTCAGGGCGACACTGAAGCTTTCTTT. It yields the protein CATSRDGQGDTEAFF.

V is TRBV27 and J is TRBJ2-1; D might be TRBD2 (7 bases). The length of the CDR3 is 15 residues. V lost 7 bases and J 5 bases, leaving 18 bases between the germline ends. Germline assignment: CDR1 MNHEY and CDR2 SMNVEV (reference sequence). The CDR3 region is CASTRWGGAHNEQFF. The CDR3 region has the DNA TGTGCCAGCACCCGGTGGGGGGGGGCCCACAATGAGCAGTTCTTC.

The gene calls are TRBV6-6 and TRBJ2-7; TRBD2 is a possible D gene (7 bases). Germline-derived CDR1 and CDR2 are MNHNY and SVGAGI (reference sequence). This CDR3 contains 12 residues. Trimming took 10 bases from V and 1 from J, leaving 11 bases between them. The CDR3: CATGGLSYEQYF. The DNA for the CDR3 is TGTGCCACCGGGGGGCTTTCCTACGAGCAGTACTTC.

J is TRBJ2-5 and V is TRBV25-1; 8 bases map to TRBD2. The J call may not be correct, given that the DNA end is closer to TRBJ2-7. The germline CDR1 and CDR2 sequences are MGHDK and SYGVNS. This CDR3 comprises 13 residues. The CDR3 nucleotides read TGTGCCAGCAGTAGCGGGAGCTCCTACGAGCAGTACTTC. This encodes CASSSGSSYEQYF.

V and J are TRBV14 and TRBJ1-1, with D unresolved. There are 11 residues in the CDR3. In germline, CDR1 is SGHDN, CDR2 FVKESK. Trimming took 4 bases from V and 11 from J, leaving 11 bases between them. CDR3 DNA: TGTGCCAGCAGCCCGGGGTTTGGGGCTTTCTTT. Its protein product is CASSPGFGAFF.

This chain links TRBV11-3 with TRBJ2-1; TRBD2 agrees at 9 bases. The V gene end was trimmed by 4 bases and the J gene end by 10 bases; junction bases not matched to a gene: 2. CDR1 is SGHNT, CDR2 YENEEA, per germline. The CDR3 runs to 12 residues. CDR3 region: CASSYGLAEQFF. The CDR3 DNA is TGTGCCAGCAGCTATGGACTAGCGGAGCAGTTCTTC.

The chain is built from TRBV7-9 and TRBJ1-5; tentative D call: TRBD1 (5 bases). Germline CDR1 reads SEHNR; CDR2 reads FQNEAQ (reference sequence). The CDR3 is 16 residues long. Trimming cost V 1 base and J 2 bases, with 12 bases left between them. The CDR3, as DNA: TGTGCCAGCAGCTTAGGGGGCCAGGGCGGCAATCAGCCCCAGCATTTT. It yields the protein CASSLGGQGGNQPQHF.

CDR3 sequence reads: CASSIPKMLSNQPQHF. In DNA, the CDR3 is TGTGCCAGTAGTATACCTAAGATGCTTAGCAATCAGCCCCAGCATTTT. The chain recombines TRBV19 with TRBJ1-5; D uncertain. The V gene lost 2 bases and the J gene lost 0 bases, with 11 bases spanning the gap. CDR1 LNHDA and CDR2 SQIVND come from the germline V gene (reference sequence). The CDR3 spans 16 residues. Together with reference TRBV19 and TRBJ1-5, the CDR3 gives the full variable domain: DGGITQSPKYLFRKEGQNVTLSCEQNLNHDAMYWYRQDPGQGLRLIYYSQIVNDFQKGDIAEGYSVSREKKESFPLTVTSAQKNPTAFYLCASSIPKMLSNQPQHFGDGTRLSIL.

The V call is TRBV10-1, the J call TRBJ2-1; 11 positions agree with TRBD2. Trimming cost V 8 bases and J 7 bases; bases outside gene matches: 4. In germline, CDR1 is WNHNN, CDR2 SYGVQD (reference sequence). The CDR3 runs 13 residues. CDR3 amino acids: CASARTSGNEQFF. DNA for the CDR3: TGCGCCAGCGCTAGGACTAGCGGGAATGAGCAGTTCTTC.

This sequence joins TRBV13 and TRBJ2-6, with a tentative D call TRBD2 (6 bases). CDR3 length equals 16 residues. The V gene's germline CDR1 is PRHDT and CDR2 FYEKMQ (reference sequence). V was shortened by 3 bases and J by 0 bases, with 9 bases between the two germline ends. The CDR3 coding sequence is TGTGCCAGCAGCTTGGGACTGTTCTCTGGGGCCAACGTCCTGACTTTC. It specifies CASSLGLFSGANVLTF.

This rearrangement joins TRBV28 to TRBJ1-1; the D gene is possibly TRBD1 (5 bases). The germline V and J ends were trimmed by 7 bases and 4 bases, with 13 bases remaining between them. Germline V gene lookup returns CDR1 MDHEN and CDR2 SYDVKM. CDR3 size: 13 residues. As DNA, the CDR3 is TGTGCCAGCACAATACTGACAGCCACTGAAGCTTTCTTT. It codes for CASTILTATEAFF. Looking up the rest from reference TRBV28 and TRBJ1-1 gives the full variable domain: DVKVTQSSRYLVKRTGEKVFLECVQDMDHENMFWYRQDPGLGLRLIYFSYDVKMKEKGDIPEGYSVSREKKERFSLILESASTNQTSMYLCASTILTATEAFFGQGTRLTVV.

This rearrangement joins TRBV11-3 to TRBJ2-3; 7 bases fit TRBD2. The CDR3 loop spans 15 amino acids. The V and J ends lost 1 base and 1 base, in that order; junction bases with no gene match: 2. Germline CDR1 SGHNT, CDR2 YENEEA. The CDR3 DNA reads TGTGCCAGCAGCTTAGGAGCGGGGCGCACAGATACGCAGTATTTT. Residues: CASSLGAGRTDTQYF.

The rearrangement uses TRBV27 and TRBJ1-2; D gene unclear. The CDR3 is made up of 15 amino acids. The V and J ends lost 3 bases and 4 bases respectively, with 15 bases between them. Germline CDR1 is MNHEY and CDR2 is SMNVEV (reference sequence). The chain's CDR3 is CASSFFSSGSYGYTF. In nucleotides, the CDR3 is TGTGCCAGCAGTTTTTTTTCGAGTGGGAGCTATGGCTACACCTTC.

This rearrangement joins TRBV7-3 to TRBJ1-1, with 12 positions matching TRBD1. CDR3 length equals 17 residues. Germline V gives CDR1 SGHTA, CDR2 FQGTGA. Unmatched junction bases numbered 11, after V lost 4 bases and J lost 5 bases. The chain's CDR3 is CASSSGTGGATGTEAFF. The CDR3 coding sequence is TGTGCCAGCAGCTCCGGGACAGGGGGCGCGACTGGGACTGAAGCTTTCTTT.

The V call is TRBV6-5, the J call TRBJ2-7; TRBD1 matches at 7 bases. Germline V gene data show CDR1 as MNHEY and CDR2 as SVGAGI. The CDR3 spans 14 residues. The junction had 5 bases not matched to a gene; V was cut back by 5 bases and J by 1 base. The chain's CDR3 is CASSMTGLSYEQYF. As DNA, the CDR3 is TGTGCCAGCAGTATGACAGGGTTATCCTACGAGCAGTACTTC.

The chain employs TRBV21-1 and TRBJ2-1; TRBD2, the D gene given by the table, was not confirmed from the DNA. TRBV21-1 is given as a pseudogene. CDR3 size: 18 residues. CDR3 nucleotides: TGTGCCAGCAGCAAAAGGACGGCTAGCGGGAACTCCTACAATGAGCAGTTCTTC. It yields the protein CASSKRTASGNSYNEQFF.

The chain couples TRBV7-9 to TRBJ1-2; no definite D call. The germline gives CDR1 SEHNR, CDR2 FQNEAQ (reference sequence). V lost 0 bases to trimming and J lost 3 bases, with 11 bases between them. This CDR3 region has 15 residues. The CDR3 here is CASSLAAVIDYGYTF. The DNA for the CDR3 is TGTGCCAGCAGCTTAGCGGCGGTGATTGACTATGGCTACACCTTC.

This chain joins TRBV9 and TRBJ2-5; TRBD1 might be the D (7 bases). The CDR3 covers 15 residues. The germline V and J ends were trimmed by 0 bases and 2 bases, with 11 bases remaining between them. Germline CDR1 reads SGDLS; CDR2 reads YYNGEE. The CDR3 sequence is CASSVAGGQQETQYF. The CDR3 region has the DNA TGTGCCAGCAGCGTAGCCGGGGGACAGCAAGAGACCCAGTACTTC.

This chain connects TRBV6-5 to TRBJ1-1, with TRBD1 matching 7 bases. Per the germline V gene, CDR1 is MNHEY and CDR2 is SVGAGI. CDR3 length equals 14 residues. J gave up 2 bases and V 4 bases, and 4 bases lay outside the gene matches. The CDR3 sequence: CASSSYRGNTEAFF. CDR3 coding DNA: TGTGCCAGCAGTTCCTACAGGGGTAACACTGAAGCTTTCTTT.

This chain joins TRBV6-5 and TRBJ2-1, with 9 nucleotides matching TRBD2. J lost 3 bases, V lost 0 bases, and 3 bases had no gene match. Looked up from germline, CDR1 is MNHEY and CDR2 is SVGAGI. The CDR3 loop spans 16 amino acids. CDR3 coding DNA: TGTGCCAGCAGTTACTCGCGGCGGGGGGGCTACAATGAGCAGTTCTTC. It translates to CASSYSRRGGYNEQFF.

The chain has TRBV5-4 and TRBJ2-5; 10 bases are shared with TRBD2. In germline, CDR1 is SGHNT, CDR2 YYREEE (reference sequence). V lost 0 bases to trimming and J lost 3 bases; unmatched junction nucleotides: 2. This CDR3 comprises 15 residues. CDR3 in DNA: TGTGCCAGCAGCTTGGGACTAGCGGGTAAAGAGACCCAGTACTTC. This codes for CASSLGLAGKETQYF.

In DNA, the CDR3 is TGTGCCACCAGCAGAGTGGGCAGTACAGGGGAGACCCAGTACTTC. Amino acids: CATSRVGSTGETQYF. This chain uses TRBV15 with TRBJ2-5; weak D call: TRBD1 (6 bases). The CDR3 is 15 amino acids. Germline V lookup: CDR1 LNHNV, CDR2 YYDKDF (reference sequence). V dropped 1 base and J dropped 5 bases, with 14 bases sitting between them.

The V call is TRBV9, the J call TRBJ1-1; no clear D. Between the trimmed V and J ends, which lost 3 bases and 0 bases, there was a span of 6 bases. The germline V gene encodes CDR1 SGDLS and CDR2 YYNGEE. The CDR3 runs 13 residues. The CDR3 protein is CASSDNLNTEAFF. DNA of the CDR3: TGTGCCAGCAGCGACAATTTGAACACTGAAGCTTTCTTT.

V gene TRBV5-4 combines with J gene TRBJ1-1, with 7 bases fitting TRBD1. There are 16 residues in the CDR3. The V gene end was trimmed by 0 bases and the J gene end by 1 base; junction bases not matched to a gene: 6. The germline CDR1 and CDR2 sequences are SGHNT and YYREEE (reference sequence). Here the CDR3 reads CASSLGGWTGNTEAFF. Written as DNA, the CDR3 is TGTGCCAGCAGCTTGGGGGGGTGGACAGGGAACACTGAAGCTTTCTTT.

The CDR3 bases are TGTGCCAGCAGCGCTACAGGGGGGGCCTACGAGCAGTACTTC. Its translation is CASSATGGAYEQYF. The rearrangement joins TRBV9 to TRBJ2-7; D might be TRBD1 (8 bases). V was cut by 3 bases and J by 2 bases, with 12 bases left in between. Germline V gives CDR1 SGDLS, CDR2 YYNGEE. The CDR3 is 14 residues long.

The genes are TRBV5-1 and TRBJ2-7; a possible D gene is TRBD1 (5 bases). V was trimmed by 0 bases and J by 3 bases, leaving 7 bases between them. Germline CDR1 and CDR2: SGHRS and YFSETQ. This CDR3 region has 13 residues. For the CDR3, the DNA is TGCGCCAGCAGCTTGGACAGGCTCTACGAGCAGTACTTC. This encodes CASSLDRLYEQYF.

The chain recombines TRBV13 with TRBJ1-2, with TRBD1 matching over 7 bases. After removal of 2 bases from V and 8 bases from J, the junction contained 11 bases not matched to a gene. Germline CDR1 is PRHDT and CDR2 is FYEKMQ (reference sequence). The CDR3 is made up of 15 amino acids. CDR3 in amino acids: CASSLREGALRGYTF. The CDR3 coding sequence is TGTGCCAGCAGCTTACGAGAGGGGGCGTTGAGGGGCTACACCTTC. Combining the CDR3 with reference TRBV13 and TRBJ1-2 gives the whole variable domain AAGVIQSPRHLIKEKRETATLKCYPIPRHDTVYWYQQGPGQDPQFLISFYEKMQSDKGSIPDRFSAQQFSDYHSELNMSSLELGDSALYFCASSLREGALRGYTFGSGTRLTVV.

The rearrangement joins TRBV10-2 to TRBJ2-3; TRBD1 agrees at 7 bases. Trimming cost V 2 bases and J 1 base; bases outside gene matches: 3. Germline V gene data show CDR1 as WSHSY and CDR2 as SAAADI. There are 15 residues in the CDR3. The CDR3 nucleotides read TGCGCCAGCAGTGAGAACAGGGGAGGCACAGATACGCAGTATTTT. Its translation is CASSENRGGTDTQYF.